These T cell receptor beta chains were read from a single sample in a study of response to subunit inactivated influenza vaccine. One entry per CDR3 protein, called by TCRdb with MiXCR from the RT-PCR reads. This table holds roughly 570,000 distinct CDR3 sequences, around 13% found once. The sequencing used PBMCs from blood, collected roughly 13 days after vaccination. Receptor source: a man over 45 who received an inactivated influenza vaccine. CDR3s include the opening cysteine and the closing phenylalanine or tryptophan. D genes are given only for firm matches. For some rows the clone size is stated as once, few or many, or as a class when expanded; others skip it.

D: TRBD1; size: .; J: TRBJ2-7; V: TRBV12-3/TRBV12-4; CDR3: CASSSDRGFFYEQYF; DNA: TGTGCCAGCAGTTCGGACAGGGGTTTTTTCTACGAGCAGTACTTC
D: TRBD1; size: few; J: TRBJ2-6; V: TRBV9; CDR3: CASSVLDRGSGANVLTF; DNA: TGTGCCAGCAGCGTTCTCGACAGGGGCTCTGGGGCCAACGTCCTGACTTTC
D: TRBD1; size: few; J: TRBJ2-1; V: TRBV7-2; CDR3: CASSLVSGQKAPQFF; DNA: TGTGCCAGCAGCTTAGTCTCGGGACAGAAGGCCCCGCAGTTCTTC
D: TRBD2; size: .; J: TRBJ2-7; V: TRBV20-1; CDR3: CSVDGLAGEQYF; DNA: TGCAGTGTCGACGGGCTAGCGGGTGAGCAGTACTTC
D: .; size: few; J: TRBJ2-4; V: TRBV7-2; CDR3: CASSLIRSSNIQYF; DNA: TGTGCCAGCAGCTTAATTCGCAGCAGTAACATTCAGTACTTC
D: TRBD2; size: few; J: TRBJ2-4; V: TRBV5-1; CDR3: CASSLVGSLAGLNIQYF; DNA: TGCGCCAGCAGCTTGGTGGGGTCCCTAGCGGGGTTGAACATTCAGTACTTC
D: .; size: .; J: TRBJ1-3; V: TRBV6-1; CDR3: CASSPPPGSGNTIYF; DNA: TGTGCCAGCAGTCCCCCCCCAGGTTCTGGAAACACCATATATTTT
D: .; size: many; J: TRBJ2-6; V: TRBV7-9; CDR3: CASSSSPIGANVLTF; DNA: TGTGCCAGCAGCTCGTCCCCGATTGGGGCCAACGTCCTGACTTTC
D: TRBD1; size: .; J: TRBJ2-7; V: TRBV29-1; CDR3: CSVVGRQGAYEQYF; DNA: TGCAGCGTTGTGGGTCGGCAGGGGGCCTACGAGCAGTACTTC
D: .; size: few; J: TRBJ1-5; V: TRBV20-1; CDR3: CSASVGLSNQPQHF; DNA: TGCAGTGCTAGTGTCGGGCTGAGCAATCAGCCCCAGCATTTT
D: TRBD1; size: many; J: TRBJ1-2; V: TRBV4-1; CDR3: CASSQLTGTGGNYGYTF; DNA: TGCGCCAGCAGCCAACTAACCGGGACAGGGGGCAACTATGGCTACACCTTC
D: TRBD2; size: .; J: TRBJ2-3; V: TRBV20-1; CDR3: CSARGTSRFTDTQYF; DNA: TGCAGTGCCCGGGGGACTAGCAGATTCACAGATACGCAGTATTTT
D: .; size: .; J: TRBJ1-4; V: TRBV12-3/TRBV12-4; CDR3: CASSLMGVHEKLFF; DNA: TGTGCCAGCAGTTTAATGGGTGTTCATGAAAAACTGTTTTTT
D: TRBD2; size: .; J: TRBJ2-1; V: TRBV4-2; CDR3: CASSQATGTIYNEQFF; DNA: TGTGCCAGCAGCCAAGCCACCGGGACTATCTACAATGAGCAGTTCTTC
D: .; size: .; J: TRBJ1-6; V: TRBV4-1; CDR3: CASSPFGRDNSPLHF; DNA: TGCGCCAGCAGCCCCTTCGGGAGGGATAATTCACCCCTCCACTTT
D: TRBD1; size: .; J: TRBJ2-5; V: TRBV20-1; CDR3: CSASGQARGNQETQYF; DNA: TGCAGTGCTAGCGGACAGGCACGCGGCAACCAAGAGACCCAGTACTTC